A selection of T cell receptor beta chains follows, all from one sample in a study of blood T cell repertoires in COVID-19. Sequencing was performed with immunoSEQ multiplex PCR; in TCRdb, only in-frame clones are kept and a portion is missing. The sample holds roughly 180,000 clones, 60% to 85% seen once. The sequencing input was peripheral blood. Source of these receptors: a woman in her forties or fifties with active or convalescent COVID-19. Each CDR3 is given with its conserved first and last residue. Fields, in order: clone size, V gene, D gene, J gene, CDR3 DNA, CDR3 protein. D genes are given only for firm matches. Clone size, where shown, is once, few, many, or a class for clones that have expanded.

>NA|TRBV11-2|NA|TRBJ1-3
TGTGCCAGCAGCTTTTACAGGGATCGGTCTGGAAACACCATATATTTT
CASSFYRDRSGNTIYF
>NA|TRBV6-5|NA|TRBJ1-1
TGTGCCATCCAGGGACAGAACACTGAAGCTTTCTTT
CAIQGQNTEAFF
>NA|TRBV9|TRBD2|TRBJ2-2
TGTGCCAGCAGGCCGGGACTAGGCACCGGGGAGCTGTTTTTT
CASRPGLGTGELFF
>NA|TRBV5-4|TRBD2|TRBJ2-5
TGTGCCAGCAGCCTGGGAGGGGCCTGGACTAGCGGGAGGGCGGAGGAGACCCAGTACTTC
CASSLGGAWTSGRAEETQYF
>NA|TRBV28|NA|TRBJ1-1
TGTGCCAGCAGTTTGGTGGCGGGGGTTCCTGAAGCTTTCTTT
CASSLVAGVPEAFF
>once|TRBV6-2/TRBV6-3|NA|TRBJ1-5
TGTGCCAGCAGCCGGCAGGGTGGAGTTCAGCCCCAGCATTTT
CASSRQGGVQPQHF
>once|TRBV28|TRBD2|TRBJ2-7
TGTGCCAGCACCCCGGGCGGGGGTACCCCCTACGAGCAGTACTTC
CASTPGGGTPYEQYF
>NA|TRBV19|NA|TRBJ1-3
TGTGCCAGTACCCCGGGGAGTGCCTCTGGAAACACCATATATTTT
CASTPGSASGNTIYF
>NA|TRBV5-6|TRBD1|TRBJ2-1
TGTGCCAGCAGCTCACTCCGGGACAGGGTATCTGAGCAGTTCTTC
CASSSLRDRVSEQFF
>NA|TRBV5-8|NA|TRBJ2-5
TGTGCCAGCAGCTTGGTGACTAGAGGCAGTACCCAGTACTTC
CASSLVTRGSTQYF
>NA|TRBV7-9|NA|TRBJ1-3
TGTGCCAGCAGCTTATCTGGGGACATCTCTGGAAACACCATATATTTT
CASSLSGDISGNTIYF
>few|TRBV29-1|TRBD2|TRBJ2-5
TGCAGCGTTGTAGCGGGAGGGGAGACCCAGTACTTC
CSVVAGGETQYF
>NA|TRBV7-9|TRBD1|TRBJ1-2
TGTGCCAGCAGCTTAGGAGGACAGGCCAGTACCTTATCCAATGGCTACACCTTC
CASSLGGQASTLSNGYTF
>NA|TRBV5-1|TRBD2|TRBJ2-3
TGCGCCAGCAGCTCGGGACTAGCGGGGGCAACGAGCACAGATACGCAGTATTTT
CASSSGLAGATSTDTQYF